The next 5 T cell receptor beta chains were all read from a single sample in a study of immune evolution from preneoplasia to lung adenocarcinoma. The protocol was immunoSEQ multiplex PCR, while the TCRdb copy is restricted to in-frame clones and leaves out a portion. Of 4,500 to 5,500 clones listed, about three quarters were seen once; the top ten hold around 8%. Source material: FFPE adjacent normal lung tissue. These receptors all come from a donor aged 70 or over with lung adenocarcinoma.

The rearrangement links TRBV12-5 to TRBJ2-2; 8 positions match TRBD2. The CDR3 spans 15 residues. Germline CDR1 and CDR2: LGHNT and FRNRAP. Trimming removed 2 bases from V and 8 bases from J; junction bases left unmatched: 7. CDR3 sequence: CASGLLVAGSGELFF. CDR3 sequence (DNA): TGTGCTAGTGGTTTGTTGGTAGCGGGATCTGGGGAGCTGTTTTTT.

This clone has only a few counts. The CDR3 DNA is TGTGCCAGCAGCCCCGCAACCCAACAGGGGACCACCTACGAGCAGTACTTC. Its protein product is CASSPATQQGTTYEQYF. The V gene is TRBV7-9, the J gene TRBJ2-7, with 7 bases identical to TRBD1. CDR3 length equals 17 residues. V shed 5 bases, J shed 2 bases, and the junction held 15 bases outside the gene matches. Per the germline V gene, CDR1 is SEHNR and CDR2 is FQNEAQ (reference sequence).

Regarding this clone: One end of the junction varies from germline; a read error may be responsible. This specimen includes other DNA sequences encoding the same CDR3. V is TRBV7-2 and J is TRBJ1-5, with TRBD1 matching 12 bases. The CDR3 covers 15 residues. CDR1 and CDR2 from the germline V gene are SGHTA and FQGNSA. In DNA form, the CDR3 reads TGTGCCAGCAGTTTAGTCGGGACAGGGGGCCAGCCCCAGCATTTT. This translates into CASSLVGTGGQPQHF.

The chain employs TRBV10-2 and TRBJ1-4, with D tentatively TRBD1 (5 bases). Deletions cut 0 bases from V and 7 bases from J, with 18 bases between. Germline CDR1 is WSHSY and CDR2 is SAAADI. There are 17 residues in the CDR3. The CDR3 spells CASSESKPGGGGEKLFF. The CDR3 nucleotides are TGCGCCAGCAGTGAGTCGAAACCCGGGGGTGGTGGTGAAAAACTGTTTTTT.

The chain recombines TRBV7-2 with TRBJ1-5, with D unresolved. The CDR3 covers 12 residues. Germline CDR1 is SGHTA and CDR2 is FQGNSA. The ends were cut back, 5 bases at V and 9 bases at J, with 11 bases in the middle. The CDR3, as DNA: TGTGCCAGCAGCCTAAACGTTCGGCCCCAGCATTTT. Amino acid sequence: CASSLNVRPQHF.